Only one count was recorded for the clone carrying this TCR gamma chain. Its specificity is not known. This specimen comes from a study of human gamma delta and Vdelta1 T cells. TCRdb made new clone calls on the PCR reads using CATT. Among approximately 9,000 gamma-chain clones, around 45% were seen once, and the ten largest hold about 2.7%. With 8 bases clipped from V and 1 base from J, the junction kept 11 bases outside the gene matches. The CDR3 has 16 residues. This sequence originates from a human donor in good health. Material for sequencing was Vdelta1 gamma-delta T cells from blood grown in culture (DOT cells). This chain connects TRGV10 to TRGJP1. TRGV10 is labeled an ORF, and its function is uncertain. The CDR3, as DNA: TGTGCTGCGTGGGATCTGGGTTTTACCACTGGTTGGTTCAAGATATTT. Amino acid sequence: CAAWDLGFTTGWFKIF.